This T cell receptor beta chain was sequenced in a study of T cell repertoires in cytomegalovirus infection (dated by TCRdb to between 2018 and 2021). Study-wide context: Peptide stimulations targeted recently identified HLA-C-restricted CMV epitopes, whose presentation resists viral immunomodulation, together with well-studied HLA-B-restricted epitopes. Donor HLA type was relevant to the analysis, because carriage of CMV infection together with the matching HLA type was indicated by public TCR beta signatures. General study outcomes and caveats: The ex vivo response was dominated by HLA-C-restricted CMV-specific TCR beta clonotypes, and the single most frequent clonotype in two of eight donors was supplied by these HLA-C-restricted clonotypes. In both this cohort and an independent cohort of 350 or so donors, the cumulative frequency of public TCR beta family members distinguished carriers of CMV infection plus the relevant HLA type.

The sample was run on an Illumina HiSeq 1500. TCRdb redid the processing of the public reads, applying fastp at Q25 and MiXCR, and retained in-frame beta chains. Rows are unified per CDR3 protein, each entry keeping the most common DNA and genes. Across this sample there are some 270,000 distinct CDR3 sequences, with roughly a fifth seen only once. The ten largest clonotypes hold about 20% of the sample. The meaning of the sample's treatment or condition label: in vitro stimulation with specific CMV peptide epitopes to enrich CMV-specific T cells. As encoded in the germline V gene, CDR1 is SGHTA while CDR2 is FQGNSA. The CDR3 holds 14 amino acids from the cysteine to the phenylalanine. Just the 42-base CDR3 DNA is kept, in frame starting at base 1. From V the trimming removes 6 bases and from J it removes 5 bases, while the gene matches leave 9 bases of the junction unaccounted for. This clonotype was observed many times. No antigen is known for it. The sample holds no much larger clone one base away, and base qualities are not on file.

The receptor was isolated from a human donor in good health (CMV status not recorded). Some clones in this sample may be carry-over from other donors' samples. The chain uses TRBV7-2 and TRBJ1-2, and TRBD1 aligns with 7 junction nucleotides. Here the sequenced sample was cultured PBMCs, taken from culture after CMV antigen stimulation. The sequence in DNA is TGTGCCAGCAGATCAGGGGGTAGAGAGTATGGCTACACCTTC. Translated, this is CASRSGGREYGYTF.